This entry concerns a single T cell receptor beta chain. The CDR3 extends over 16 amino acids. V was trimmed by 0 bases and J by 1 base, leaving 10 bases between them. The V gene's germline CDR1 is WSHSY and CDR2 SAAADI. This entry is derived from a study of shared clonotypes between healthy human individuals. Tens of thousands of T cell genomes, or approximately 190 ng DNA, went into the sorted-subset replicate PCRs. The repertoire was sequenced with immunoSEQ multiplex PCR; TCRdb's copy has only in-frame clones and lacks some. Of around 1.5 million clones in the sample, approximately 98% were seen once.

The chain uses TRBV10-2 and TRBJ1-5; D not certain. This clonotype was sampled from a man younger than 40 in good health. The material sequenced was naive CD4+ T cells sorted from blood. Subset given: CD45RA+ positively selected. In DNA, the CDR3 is TGCGCCAGCAGTGAGTCCGGCAGAGGGAGCAATCAGCCCCAGCATTTT. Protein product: CASSESGRGSNQPQHF.